The present entry profiles one T cell receptor (beta chain) with its context. The data are from a study of blood T cell repertoires in COVID-19. Looking at the study overall: Donors in the United States, Italy and Spain gave samples during acute or convalescent COVID-19. The cDNA or gDNA used as material had been derived from T cells, B-cell-depleted T cells, or PBMCs.

In the original analysis: Estimated nucleated cell counts came from reference gene primer amplification. TCRdb keeps only in-frame clones here, not all; method: immunoSEQ multiplex PCR. That table gives V, J and clone size, and the DNA gave D and trimming. The table has 110,000 or so clones, more than 85% seen once. Germline values: CDR1 SGHTA, CDR2 FQGTGA. The CDR3 sequence is 16 residues long. Between the trimmed V and J ends, which lost 5 bases and 4 bases, there was a span of 18 bases. The V gene is TRBV7-3, the J gene TRBJ2-1, with a tentative D call TRBD2 (7 bases). Input material: peripheral blood. The receptor was isolated from a human donor with acute or convalescent COVID-19. The donor label of this sample is uncertain. The CDR3 loop is CASSRTGGGMYNEQFF. CDR3 in DNA: TGTGCCAGCAGCCGAACGGGGGGCGGGATGTACAATGAGCAGTTCTTC.